This TCR beta chain originates from a study of blood T cell repertoires in COVID-19. Study summary: Samples representing acute and convalescent COVID-19 were sourced from the United States, Italy and Spain. T cells, B-cell-depleted T cells, or PBMCs supplied cDNA or gDNA.

Source study methods: Reference gene primer amplification gave nucleated cell count estimates. The method was immunoSEQ multiplex PCR; TCRdb's version includes in-frame clones alone and lacks a portion of them. The V and J calls and clone size were taken over from that table, and D and trimming were inferred from the DNA. The data show a few hundred thousand clones, about 90% seen once. The specimen sequenced was peripheral blood. The TCR originated in a woman aged 45-65 years who had recovered from COVID-19.

CDR3 nucleotides: TGTGCCAGCAGCCAAGAGGGCAGGGACACAGATACGCAGTATTTT. It yields the protein CASSQEGRDTDTQYF. The rearrangement joins TRBV4-2 to TRBJ2-3, with D possibly being TRBD1 (5 bases). Deletions cut 0 bases from V and 2 bases from J, with 9 bases between. Per germline, CDR1 LGHNA and CDR2 YNFKEQ. The length of the CDR3 is 15 residues.